The rows below give T cell receptor beta chains drawn from one sample of a study of molecular identifiers for immune sequencing clone quantification. TCRdb processed the PCR reads anew with MiXCR; each CDR3 protein has one entry. The data contain some 65,000 distinct CDR3 sequences, 15% to 20% of them seen just once; the ten biggest clones take up approximately 1.5%. Source material: naive CD8+ T cells from blood, with Jurkat cell RNA spiked in. The receptors were gathered from a human donor in good health. Some libraries in this study had Jurkat cell RNA spiked in. CDR3s include the opening cysteine and the closing phenylalanine or tryptophan. A D gene is named only where the DNA matches it firmly. Only some rows state a clone size, as once, few, many or a class for expanded clones.

D gene | J gene | V gene | clone size | CDR3 DNA | CDR3 protein
. | TRBJ2-7 | TRBV27 | few | TGTGCCAGCAGTTTGGCGGACAAGACCTACGAGCAGTACTTC | CASSLADKTYEQYF
TRBD1 | TRBJ1-2 | TRBV15 | . | TGTGCCACCAGCAGAGATAGGGGACAGGACTACTATGGCTACACCTTC | CATSRDRGQDYYGYTF
TRBD2 | TRBJ2-2 | TRBV11-2 | . | TGTGCCAGCAGCCCCACCCAGCGGGGGGGCCAAACCGGGGAGCTGTTTTTT | CASSPTQRGGQTGELFF
. | TRBJ2-7 | TRBV7-9 | many | TGTGCCAGCAGCCCACCTTCGTCTTTGGGGCCCTACGAGCAGTACTTC | CASSPPSSLGPYEQYF
. | TRBJ2-7 | TRBV5-6 | many | TGTGCCAGCAGCGCCCCGGACGCGCTACTCTACGAGCAGTACTTC | CASSAPDALLYEQYF
TRBD1 | TRBJ2-7 | TRBV9 | . | TGTGCCAGCAGCGAGACAGGGGGCAGCTACGAGCAGTACTTC | CASSETGGSYEQYF
TRBD2 | TRBJ2-5 | TRBV11-3 | many | TGTGCCAGCAGCGTACCGGGACTAGCAATGACCCAGTACTTC | CASSVPGLAMTQYF
TRBD2 | TRBJ2-7 | TRBV5-4 | . | TGTGCCAGCAGCCAGAACATGGTAGCGGGAGTTGTGGACGAGCAGTACTTC | CASSQNMVAGVVDEQYF
. | TRBJ2-3 | TRBV7-8 | many | TGTGCCAGCAGCTTAGCGCTGGGCGGGAGCACAGATACGCAGTATTTT | CASSLALGGSTDTQYF
. | TRBJ1-1 | TRBV27 | few | TGTGCCAGCAGTTTAACCGAGGGGGTGAACACTGAAGCTTTCTTT | CASSLTEGVNTEAFF
TRBD2 | TRBJ2-1 | TRBV6-2/TRBV6-3 | many | TGTGCCAGCAGTTGGACTAGCGGTGAGCAGTTCTTC | CASSWTSGEQFF
. | TRBJ2-5 | TRBV13 | . | TGTGCCAGCAGCTTACCCCAGCAGACCCAAGAGACCCAGTACTTC | CASSLPQQTQETQYF
TRBD2 | TRBJ2-1 | TRBV7-9 | . | TGTGCCAGCAGCTTAGTGTCTAGCGGGAGCGGTAGTTCCTACAATGAGCAGTTCTTC | CASSLVSSGSGSSYNEQFF
TRBD1 | TRBJ1-4 | TRBV28 | many | TGTGCCAGCAGTCCGCTACGGGACAGGGGACCTAATGAAAAACTGTTTTTT | CASSPLRDRGPNEKLFF
. | TRBJ1-2 | TRBV2 | few | TGTGCCTTTGACAAGAACTATGGCTACACCTTC | CAFDKNYGYTF
. | TRBJ2-1 | TRBV9 | many | TGTGCCAGCAGCCCTCGGTCCCAATCTGGTTCCTACAATGAGCAGTTCTTC | CASSPRSQSGSYNEQFF
. | TRBJ1-1 | TRBV7-9 | many | TGTGCCAGCAGCTTCGGGAAAGTCACAGAATACACTGAAGCTTTCTTT | CASSFGKVTEYTEAFF
. | TRBJ2-1 | TRBV7-9 | . | TGTGCCAGCAGCTTAGATGTACGGAGCGGAGTTTACAATGAGCAGTTCTTC | CASSLDVRSGVYNEQFF
. | TRBJ2-7 | TRBV11-2 | many | TGTGCCAGCAGCTCGCCCCTCGAGCAGTACTTC | CASSSPLEQYF
. | TRBJ2-1 | TRBV7-6 | many | TGTGCCAGCGGGCATTACGCCAATGAGCAGTTCTTC | CASGHYANEQFF
TRBD2 | TRBJ2-1 | TRBV6-6 | few | TGTGCCAGCACTCACCGGGGGACTGCGCTTAGCGGGGGCTCCTACAATGAGCAGTTCTTC | CASTHRGTALSGGSYNEQFF
. | TRBJ1-1 | TRBV28 | many | TGTGCCAGCCTATCGCGTTTCGCGGGGCCCACTGAAGCTTTCTTT | CASLSRFAGPTEAFF
. | TRBJ2-2 | TRBV6-5 | many | TGTGCCAGCAGTTCTTCAGGGGAGCTGTTTTTT | CASSSSGELFF
. | TRBJ2-5 | TRBV6-6 | many | TGTGCCAGCAGTTACTCGAACAGTTACGCCAGTCCAGGGACCCAGTACTTC | CASSYSNSYASPGTQYF
. | TRBJ2-5 | TRBV7-8 | many | TGTGCCAGCACCCACGGGGGTCGTGTCTTCAAAGAGACCCAGTACTTC | CASTHGGRVFKETQYF
. | TRBJ2-5 | TRBV10-3 | . | TGTGCCATCAGTGGAGGGATACAAGAGACCCAGTACTTC | CAISGGIQETQYF
. | TRBJ2-7 | TRBV6-5 | few | TGTGCCAGCAGTTACGGTGGGGTCTCCTACGAGCAGTACTTC | CASSYGGVSYEQYF
. | TRBJ2-1 | TRBV10-3 | many | TGTGCCATCAGTGAAGTGCGCACGGGTGAGCAGTTCTTC | CAISEVRTGEQFF
. | TRBJ1-4 | TRBV27 | many | TGTGCCAGCAGTTTATTAGGTTATAATGAAAAACTGTTTTTT | CASSLLGYNEKLFF